This T cell receptor (beta chain) stems from a study of CD8+ T cells in alopecia areata. RNA was isolated and reverse transcribed to cDNA, the sequencing template. Profiled with immunoSEQ multiplex PCR; TCRdb holds only in-frame clones, not every one. The sample records 200,000 to 250,000 clones, 56% being singletons. CDR1 is MNHEY and CDR2 is SMNVEV in the germline V gene (reference sequence). With 1 base removed from V and 3 bases from J, the gap between germline ends came to 7 bases. The length of the CDR3 is 13 residues. The rearrangement uses TRBV27 and TRBJ2-7, with unresolved D. The receptor was derived from a human donor in good health. The material sequenced was CD8+ T cells sorted from blood. This chain's CDR3 is CASSLYPGYEQYF. CDR3 sequence (DNA): TGTGCCAGCAGTTTATATCCGGGCTACGAGCAGTACTTC.